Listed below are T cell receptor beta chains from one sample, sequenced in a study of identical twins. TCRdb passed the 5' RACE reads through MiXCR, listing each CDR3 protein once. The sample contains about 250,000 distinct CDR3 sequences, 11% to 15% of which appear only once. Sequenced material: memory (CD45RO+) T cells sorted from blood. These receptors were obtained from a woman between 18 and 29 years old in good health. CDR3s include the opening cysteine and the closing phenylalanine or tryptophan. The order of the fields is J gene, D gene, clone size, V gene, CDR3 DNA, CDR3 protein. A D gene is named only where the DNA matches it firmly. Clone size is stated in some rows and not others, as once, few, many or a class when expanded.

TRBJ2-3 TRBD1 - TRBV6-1 TGTGCCAGCAGTACCATCCCCGGACAGGGGGCAGATACGCAGTATTTT CASSTIPGQGADTQYF
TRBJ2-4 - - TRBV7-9 TGTGCCAGCAGTCCCGGTGGGTACATTCAGTACTTC CASSPGGYIQYF
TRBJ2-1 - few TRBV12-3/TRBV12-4 TGTGCCAGCAGTTTTTCCGGGGGGCAGTTCTTC CASSFSGGQFF
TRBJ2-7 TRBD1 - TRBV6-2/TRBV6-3 TGTGCCAGCAGTCAGTGGGGGACAGCAAACTACGAGCAGTACTTC CASSQWGTANYEQYF
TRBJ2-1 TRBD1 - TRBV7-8 TGTGCCAGCAGCCGCACCGGGACAGGGTTTGTTGGTGAGCAGTTCTTC CASSRTGTGFVGEQFF
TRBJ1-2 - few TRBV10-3 TGTGCCATCAGCATCGACACTTTCTATGGCTACACCTTC CAISIDTFYGYTF
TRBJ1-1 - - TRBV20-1 TGCAGTGCTAGAGATCGGGGGGGGGTGAACACTGAAGCTTTCTTT CSARDRGGVNTEAFF
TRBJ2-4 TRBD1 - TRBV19 TGTGCCAGTAGTATGAGAAGGGGACAGGGGACCAAAAACATTCAGTACTTC CASSMRRGQGTKNIQYF
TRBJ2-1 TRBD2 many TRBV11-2 TGTGCCAGCAGCATTAGCGGGAGTTCCTACAATGAGCAGTTCTTC CASSISGSSYNEQFF
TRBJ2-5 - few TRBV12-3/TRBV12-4 TGTGCCAGCAGTTTAGCGAGACACAAGGCACAAGAGACCCAGTACTTC CASSLARHKAQETQYF
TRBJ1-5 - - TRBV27 TGTGCCAGCAGTTTCGACGGCCGCCCACGTCAGCCCCAGCATTTT CASSFDGRPRQPQHF
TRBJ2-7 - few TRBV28 TGTGCCAGCAGAACTACGGGAGCCGAGCAGTACTTC CASRTTGAEQYF
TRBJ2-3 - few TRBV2 TGTGCCAGCACCGAGGGGTATGGCGGACCCACAGATACGCAGTATTTT CASTEGYGGPTDTQYF
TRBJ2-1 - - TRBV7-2 TGTGCCAGCAGCTTAGCGGGATTTCGGTCGAGTGAGCAGTTCTTC CASSLAGFRSSEQFF
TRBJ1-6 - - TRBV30 TGTGCCTGGAGGGCCCCAGGCAGCTATAATTCACCCCTCCACTTT CAWRAPGSYNSPLHF
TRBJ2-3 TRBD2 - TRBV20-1 TGCAGTGCTAGACTAGCGGGAGATACGCAGTATTTT CSARLAGDTQYF
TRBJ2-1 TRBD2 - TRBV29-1 TGCAGCGTTGAAGGAGGGACTAGCGGGAGCCAGAATGAGCAGTTCTTC CSVEGGTSGSQNEQFF
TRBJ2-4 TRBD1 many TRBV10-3 TGTGCCATCAGTGAAACGGGACAGGGGATTGGGAACATTCAGTACTTC CAISETGQGIGNIQYF
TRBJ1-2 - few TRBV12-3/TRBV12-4 TGTGCCAGCGTGGAGGCTACCAACTATGGCTACACCTTC CASVEATNYGYTF
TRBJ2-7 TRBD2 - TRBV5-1 TGCGCCACCAACGGTGGCGGGGGGCTGGACGAGCAGTACTTC CATNGGGGLDEQYF
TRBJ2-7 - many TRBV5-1 TGCGCCAGCAGCTTCAACAGGGTGCAAGCCTCCTACGAGCAGTACTTC CASSFNRVQASYEQYF
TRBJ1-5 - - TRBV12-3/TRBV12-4 TGTGCCAGCAGTTTGGGGTATGGCAATCAGCCCCAGCATTTT CASSLGYGNQPQHF
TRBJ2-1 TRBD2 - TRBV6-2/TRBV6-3 TGTGCCAGCAGTATAGCGGGATATGAGCAGTTCTTC CASSIAGYEQFF
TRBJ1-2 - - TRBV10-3 TGTGCCATCAGTGATCACAGTTCTTCTAACTATGGCTACACCTTC CAISDHSSSNYGYTF
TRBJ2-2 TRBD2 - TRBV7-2 TGTGCCAGCAGATGGGGAGGGCCGGGCACCGGGGAGCTGTTTTTT CASRWGGPGTGELFF
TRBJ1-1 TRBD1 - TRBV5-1 TGCGCCAGCAGACCGGGACAGGCTAACACTGAAGCTTTCTTT CASRPGQANTEAFF
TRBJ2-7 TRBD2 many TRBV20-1 TGCAGTGCTAGAGACATAGCGGGGGGGGACTACGAGCAGTACTTC CSARDIAGGDYEQYF
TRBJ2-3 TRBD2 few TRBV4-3 TGCGCCAGCAGCCAAGACTTAGCGGGAGCGGCAGATACGCAGTATTTT CASSQDLAGAADTQYF
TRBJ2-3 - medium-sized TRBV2 TGTGCCAGCAGTGAAGTTGGGTATTCAGATACGCAGTATTTT CASSEVGYSDTQYF
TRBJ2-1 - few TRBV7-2 TGTGCCAGCAGCTTAGCGTGGGGTGAGCAGTTCTTC CASSLAWGEQFF
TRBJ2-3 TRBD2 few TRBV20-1 TGCAGTGCTAGAGTTAGTAGCGGGGCCACAGATACGCAGTATTTT CSARVSSGATDTQYF
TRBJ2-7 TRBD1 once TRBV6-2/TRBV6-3 TGTGCCAGCAGTCCTGACAGGGGGCGACGGGAGCAGTACTTC CASSPDRGRREQYF
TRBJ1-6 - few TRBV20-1 TGCAGTGCTAGGAAAGGTTCACCCCTCCACTTT CSARKGSPLHF
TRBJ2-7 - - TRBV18 TGTGCCAGCTCACCAAATCGGGATGGGGAGCAGTACTTC CASSPNRDGEQYF
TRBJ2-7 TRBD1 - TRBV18 TGTGCCAGCTACAGGACAGGGGCCTACGAGCAGTACTTC CASYRTGAYEQYF
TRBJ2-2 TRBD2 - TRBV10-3 TGTGCCATCAGTGAGACCAGCGGGAGGGCCATTGGGGAGCTGTTTTTT CAISETSGRAIGELFF
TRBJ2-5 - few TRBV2 TGTGCCAGCAGCCCCTTTGCAGGGGAAGAGACCCAGTACTTC CASSPFAGEETQYF
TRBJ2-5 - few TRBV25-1 TGTGCCAGCAGTGAAAATAGGGACCAAGAGACCCAGTACTTC CASSENRDQETQYF
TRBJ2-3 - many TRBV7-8 TGTGCCAGCAGCTTACCTACCACAGATACGCAGTATTTT CASSLPTTDTQYF
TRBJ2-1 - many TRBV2 TGTGCCAGCAGCGACCTCCCCTGGGAGACCCCAGGTAATGAGCAGTTCTTC CASSDLPWETPGNEQFF
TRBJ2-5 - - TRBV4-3 TGCGCCAGCAGCCCCACTTGGGACGCGGAGACCCAGTACTTC CASSPTWDAETQYF
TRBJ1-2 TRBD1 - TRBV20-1 TGCAGTGCAGCTACAGGGGAGGGTTATGGCTACACCTTC CSAATGEGYGYTF
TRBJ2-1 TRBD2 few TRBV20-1 TGCAGTGCTAGCGCCTCCGGGACTACCCGTTACAATGAGCAGTTCTTC CSASASGTTRYNEQFF
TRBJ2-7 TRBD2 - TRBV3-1 TGTGCCAGCAGCCAAGGAAGTCTAGCGGGGGTATACGAGCAGTACTTC CASSQGSLAGVYEQYF
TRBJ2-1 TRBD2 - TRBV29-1 TGCAGCGCCCTGACTAGCGGGAGGCGGGGTGAGCAGTTCTTC CSALTSGRRGEQFF